Below are 5 T cell receptor beta chains sequenced from a single sample in a study of blood T cell repertoires in COVID-19. The repertoire was sequenced with immunoSEQ multiplex PCR; TCRdb's copy has only in-frame clones and lacks some. Of about 120,000 clones in the sample, approximately 88% were seen once. What was sequenced was peripheral blood. These TCRs come from a man in his fifties or sixties with acute or convalescent COVID-19.

The rearrangement joins TRBV18 to TRBJ2-1, with 8 bases that match TRBD2. V shed 3 bases and J 0 bases; nucleotides not matched to a gene: 4. In germline, CDR1 is KGHSH, CDR2 LQKENI. CDR3 length: 16 residues. The CDR3 coding sequence is TGTGCCAGCTCACCCGGACTAGCTGGCTCCTACAATGAGCAGTTCTTC. It specifies CASSPGLAGSYNEQFF.

The chain uses TRBV30 and TRBJ2-7, with D possibly matching TRBD1 (6 bases). The CDR3 covers 21 residues. The V gene lost 8 bases and the J gene lost 0 bases, with 38 bases spanning the gap. Germline V lookup: CDR1 GTSNPN, CDR2 SVGIG (reference sequence). The CDR3 nucleotides are TGTGCCCCAACGGGGCGGTTTATAAACCAAAGAGGGGGATTTCACTCCTACGAGCAGTACTTC. It specifies CAPTGRFINQRGGFHSYEQYF.

V gene TRBV20-1 combines with J gene TRBJ1-1, with TRBD1 matching over 7 bases. J lost 1 base, V lost 3 bases, and 8 bases had no gene match. The CDR3 loop spans 15 amino acids. Germline V gene lookup returns CDR1 DFQATT and CDR2 SNEGSKA (reference sequence). CDR3 loop: CSASGSRGRNTEAFF. The CDR3 DNA reads as TGCAGTGCTAGTGGGTCGAGGGGGCGGAACACTGAAGCTTTCTTT.

J is TRBJ2-7 and V is TRBV7-2; 8 positions agree with TRBD1. The V gene end was trimmed by 4 bases and the J gene end by 1 base; junction bases not matched to a gene: 3. The CDR3 is made up of 14 amino acids. The germline CDR1 and CDR2 sequences are SGHTA and FQGNSA. The CDR3 region is CASSYRTGSYEQYF. The CDR3 nucleotides are TGTGCCAGCAGCTACAGGACAGGGTCCTACGAGCAGTACTTC.

This clone came up once. The J gene is TRBJ1-2, the V gene TRBV5-5; TRBD1 agrees at 7 bases. This CDR3 region has 13 residues. Germline lookup yields CDR1 SGHKS and CDR2 YYEKEE (reference sequence). V lost 4 bases to trimming and J lost 4 bases; unmatched junction nucleotides: 4. For the CDR3, the DNA is TGTGCCAGCAGCCTTGACAGGGTCTATGGCTACACCTTC. The encoded protein is CASSLDRVYGYTF.